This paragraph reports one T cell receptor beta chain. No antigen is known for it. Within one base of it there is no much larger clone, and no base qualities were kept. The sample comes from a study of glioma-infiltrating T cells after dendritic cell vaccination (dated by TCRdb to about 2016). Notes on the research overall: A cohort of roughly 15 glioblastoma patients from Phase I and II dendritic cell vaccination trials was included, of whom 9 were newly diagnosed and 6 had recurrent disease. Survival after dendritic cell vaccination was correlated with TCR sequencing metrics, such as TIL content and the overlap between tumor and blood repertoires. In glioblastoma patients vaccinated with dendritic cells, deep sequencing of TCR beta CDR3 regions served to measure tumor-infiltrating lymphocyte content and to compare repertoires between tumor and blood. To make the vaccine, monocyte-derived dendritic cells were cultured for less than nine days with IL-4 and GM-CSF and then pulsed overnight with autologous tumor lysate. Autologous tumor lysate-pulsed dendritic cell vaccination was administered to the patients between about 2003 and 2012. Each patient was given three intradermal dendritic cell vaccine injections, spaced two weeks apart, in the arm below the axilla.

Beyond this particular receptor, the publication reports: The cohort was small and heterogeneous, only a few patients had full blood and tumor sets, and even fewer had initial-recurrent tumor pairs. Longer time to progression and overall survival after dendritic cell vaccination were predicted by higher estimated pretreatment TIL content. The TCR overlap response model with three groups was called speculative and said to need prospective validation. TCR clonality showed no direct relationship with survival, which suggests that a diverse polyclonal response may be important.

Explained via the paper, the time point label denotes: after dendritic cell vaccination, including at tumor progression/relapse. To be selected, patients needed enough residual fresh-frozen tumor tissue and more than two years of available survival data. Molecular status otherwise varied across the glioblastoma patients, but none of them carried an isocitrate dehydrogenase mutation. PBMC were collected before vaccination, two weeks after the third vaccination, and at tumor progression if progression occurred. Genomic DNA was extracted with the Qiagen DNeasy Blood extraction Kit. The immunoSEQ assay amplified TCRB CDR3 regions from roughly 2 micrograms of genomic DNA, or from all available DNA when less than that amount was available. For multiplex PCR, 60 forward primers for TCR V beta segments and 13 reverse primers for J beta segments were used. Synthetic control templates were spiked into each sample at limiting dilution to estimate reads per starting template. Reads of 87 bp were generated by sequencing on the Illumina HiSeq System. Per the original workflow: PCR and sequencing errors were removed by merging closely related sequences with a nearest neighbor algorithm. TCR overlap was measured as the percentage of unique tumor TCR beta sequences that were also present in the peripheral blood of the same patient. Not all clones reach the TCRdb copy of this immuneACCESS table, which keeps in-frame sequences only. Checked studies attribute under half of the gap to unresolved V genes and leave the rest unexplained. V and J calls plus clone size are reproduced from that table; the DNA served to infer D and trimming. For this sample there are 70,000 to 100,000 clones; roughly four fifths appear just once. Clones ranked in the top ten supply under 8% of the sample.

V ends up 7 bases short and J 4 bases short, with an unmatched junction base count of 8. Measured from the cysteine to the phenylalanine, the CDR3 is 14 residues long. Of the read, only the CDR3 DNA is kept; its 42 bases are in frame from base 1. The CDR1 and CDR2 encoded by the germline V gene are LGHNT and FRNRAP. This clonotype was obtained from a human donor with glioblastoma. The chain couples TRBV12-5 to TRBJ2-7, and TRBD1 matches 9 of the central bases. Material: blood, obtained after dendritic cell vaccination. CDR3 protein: CASALTGTGYEQYF. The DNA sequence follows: TGTGCTAGTGCCCTAACCGGGACAGGGTACGAGCAGTACTTC. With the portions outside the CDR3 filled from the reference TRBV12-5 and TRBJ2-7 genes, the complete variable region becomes DARVTQTPRHKVTEMGQEVTMRCQPILGHNTVFWYRQTMMQGLELLAYFRNRAPLDDSGMPKDRFSAEMPDATLATLKIQPSEPRDSAVYFCASALTGTGYEQYFGPGTRLTVT.